Listed below are T cell receptor beta chains from one sample, sequenced in a study of cytomegalovirus exposure and HLA in healthy donors. The data were produced by immunoSEQ multiplex PCR, yet TCRdb's version contains in-frame clones alone and is incomplete. The sample includes some 130,000 clones, around three fifths of them seen just once. The source material was PBMCs. The receptors come from a woman in her 40s in good health and CMV-seronegative. Both conserved end residues are part of each CDR3. The D gene is left open where the match is weak. Some rows mark clone size as missing; the rest say once, few, many or name a class of expanded clone.

size,J,D,V,CDR3,DNA
-,TRBJ2-7,TRBD2,TRBV19,CASSIGASGAYEQYF,TGTGCCAGTAGTATCGGGGCTAGCGGGGCCTACGAGCAGTACTTC
-,TRBJ1-2,-,TRBV30,CAGRPGGDGGYTF,TGTGCCGGAAGACCTGGAGGGGATGGAGGCTACACCTTC
-,TRBJ1-1,TRBD1,TRBV19,CASPPTGGNTEAFF,TGTGCCAGTCCCCCGACAGGGGGTAACACTGAAGCTTTCTTT
-,TRBJ2-3,TRBD2,TRBV9,CASSVGVAGPKDTQYF,TGTGCCAGCAGCGTGGGGGTAGCGGGTCCAAAAGATACGCAGTATTTT
-,TRBJ2-7,TRBD1,TRBV18,CASSPLDRTYEQYF,TGTGCCAGCTCACCACTGGACAGGACCTACGAGCAGTACTTC
-,TRBJ1-2,TRBD1,TRBV7-9,CASSFGQGDGYTF,TGTGCCAGCAGCTTCGGTCAGGGGGATGGCTACACCTTC
-,TRBJ1-3,-,TRBV7-7,CASSFGSGSGNTIYF,TGTGCCAGCAGCTTCGGATCCGGGTCTGGAAACACCATATATTTT
few,TRBJ2-4,-,TRBV30,CAWSPNTLLAKNIQYF,TGTGCCTGGAGTCCGAACACGCTTTTAGCCAAAAACATTCAGTACTTC
-,TRBJ1-2,-,TRBV7-9,CASSLQRGNGYTF,TGTGCCAGCAGCTTGCAAAGGGGGAATGGCTACACCTTC
-,TRBJ2-7,-,TRBV6-6,CASNYNQGAYEQYF,TGTGCCAGCAATTATAATCAAGGGGCCTACGAGCAGTACTTC
-,TRBJ1-2,-,TRBV4-1,CASSRPGTSGAFLGYTF,TGCGCCAGCAGCCGCCCAGGGACGTCAGGGGCCTTCCTTGGCTACACCTTC
-,TRBJ2-3,-,TRBV6-1,CASSDSWTQYF,TGTGCCAGCAGTGATAGTTGGACGCAGTATTTT